Each of the 18 T cell receptor beta chains below was sequenced from the same sample in a study of regulatory T cells in long-lasting Graves disease. Time point: persistent/refractory GD, antithyroid drugs over 5 years with positive TRAb. From PBMCs, RNA was extracted and then used to make the TCR library. Library construction for TCR beta used iRepertoire HTBI primers and Arm-PCR of CDR3 regions. TCRdb passed the multiplex PCR reads through MiXCR, listing each CDR3 protein once. Here the sample spans about 470,000 distinct CDR3 sequences, approximately 21% being singletons. This sample comprised peripheral blood mononuclear cells (PBMCs), obtained when the disease was refractory, from a patient treated with antithyroid drugs. Source of these receptors: a female donor with Graves disease.

This clonotype was recorded many times. The rearrangement joins TRBV5-1 to TRBJ2-7, with D perhaps matching TRBD1 (6 bases). The germline gives CDR1 SGHRS, CDR2 YFSETQ. This CDR3 contains 15 residues. Trimming took 0 bases from V and 1 from J, leaving 11 bases between them. The CDR3 here is CASSLGAGESYEQYF. CDR3 in DNA: TGCGCCAGCAGCTTGGGAGCAGGGGAGTCCTACGAGCAGTACTTC.

This clonotype was picked up a small number of times. This sequence joins TRBV9 and TRBJ2-7; TRBD2 aligns across 13 bases. The V gene end was trimmed by 0 bases and the J gene end by 6 bases; junction bases not matched to a gene: 0. CDR1 is SGDLS and CDR2 is YYNGEE in the germline V gene. CDR3 size: 14 residues. CDR3 sequence (DNA): TGTGCCAGCAGCGTAGGGACTAGCGGGAGCGAGCAGTACTTC. This encodes CASSVGTSGSEQYF.

J is TRBJ2-1 and V is TRBV27, with 7 nucleotides matching TRBD1. The CDR3 sequence is 13 residues long. Germline V gene sequence: CDR1 MNHEY, CDR2 SMNVEV (reference sequence). V gave up 6 bases and J gave up 13 bases; unmatched junction bases: 12. DNA of the CDR3: TGTGCCAGCAGCCTCGGTTTCGGGACAGATCAGTTCTTC. This encodes CASSLGFGTDQFF.

Note on this clonotype: This sequence may be a read error, since a much larger clone differs from it by one base. The chain employs TRBV6-9 and TRBJ2-7; perhaps TRBD1 as D (5 bases). The CDR3 contains 14 residues. Germline CDR1 is MNHGY and CDR2 is SVAAGI. In nucleotides, the CDR3 is TGTGCCAGCGGTTACGGCAGGGACTCCTACGAGCAGTACTTC. This gives the protein CASGYGRDSYEQYF.

This clonotype occurred once. This chain uses TRBV4-3 with TRBJ2-7; D possibly matches TRBD1 or TRBD2 (5 bases each). Between the trimmed V and J ends, which lost 1 base and 3 bases, there was a span of 13 bases. This CDR3 comprises 15 residues. CDR1 LGHNA and CDR2 YSLEER come from the germline V gene. CDR3 residues: CASSQGERTYYEQYF. The DNA for the CDR3 is TGCGCCAGCAGCCAAGGAGAGCGGACATACTACGAGCAGTACTTC.

This clonotype was observed a few times. The J gene is TRBJ2-2, the V gene TRBV6-2 or TRBV6-3, with TRBD1 identical over 9 bases. CDR1 is MNHEY, CDR2 SVGEGT, per germline. This CDR3 region has 14 residues. Trimming cost V 8 bases and J 4 bases; bases outside gene matches: 5. The CDR3 bases are TGTGCCAGCCACAGGACAGGGGCCACCGGGGAGCTGTTTTTT. This encodes CASHRTGATGELFF.

About this clonotype itself: This may come from a read error, since a much larger clone is one base off. J is TRBJ1-4 and V is TRBV12-3 or TRBV12-4; D uncertain. CDR3 length: 13 amino acids. Trimming took 9 bases from V and 8 from J, leaving 16 bases between them. CDR3 nucleotide sequence: TGTGCCAGGACCCCCCTGGTGGGCGAAAAACTGTTTTTT. Its protein is CARTPLVGEKLFF.

Of note for this clonotype: A much larger clone lies one base from this, so it may be a read error. This chain joins TRBV12-3 or TRBV12-4 and TRBJ2-7; D unresolved. The CDR3 consists of 14 residues. V was cut by 8 bases and J by 3 bases, with 17 bases left in between. DNA for the CDR3: TGTGCCAGCGGTGCGTCCGGGTCCCTCTACGAGCAGTACTTC. Amino acid sequence: CASGASGSLYEQYF.

For this clonotype: A much larger clone lies a single base off, so this may be a read error. No conserved phenylalanine or tryptophan ends this CDR3, so it is likely a read error. This chain uses TRBV2 with TRBJ1-2, with 7 nucleotides matching TRBD1. Germline loops: CDR1 SNHLY, CDR2 FYNNEI. V lost 7 bases and J lost 3; bases outside the gene matches: 8. The CDR3 is 14 residues long. Written as DNA, the CDR3 is TGTGCCAGCACCTTTGGACAGGAGCACTATGGCTACACCTCC. Translating gives CASTFGQEHYGYTS.

This clonotype was seen only a few times. A read error may explain this, as a much larger clone is one base away. The chain couples TRBV12-3 or TRBV12-4 to TRBJ1-2, with D perhaps TRBD1 (5 bases). With 6 bases removed from V and 7 bases from J, the gap between germline ends came to 21 bases. CDR3 length equals 15 residues. The CDR3 loop reads CASSSQLEDSLGYTF. The CDR3 DNA sequence: TGTGCCAGCAGCTCCCAACTGGAAGACAGTCTTGGCTACACCTTC.

The chain employs TRBV3-1 and TRBJ1-2; unclear D gene. V lost 3 bases to trimming and J lost 3 bases, with 14 bases between them. The CDR3 contains 15 residues. Germline lookup yields CDR1 LGHDT and CDR2 YNNKEL (reference sequence). The CDR3 is CASSHEQDGDYGYTF. CDR3 sequence (DNA): TGTGCCAGCAGCCATGAGCAAGACGGAGACTATGGCTACACCTTC.

This clonotype was seen ten or more times. The genes are TRBV12-5 and TRBJ2-7; tentative D call: TRBD1 (5 bases). Trimming stripped 2 bases from V and 2 bases from J, with 13 bases between. The CDR3 length is 15 residues. Germline loops: CDR1 LGHNT, CDR2 FRNRAP. CDR3 region: CASGLIQDIAYEQYF. In nucleotides, the CDR3 is TGTGCTAGTGGTTTGATTCAGGACATCGCCTACGAGCAGTACTTC.

The CDR3 nucleotides are TGTGCCAGCAGTCCTCTGACATCCTTCACCCATCAGCCCCAGCATTTT. As protein: CASSPLTSFTHQPQHF. The chain uses TRBV28 and TRBJ1-5; D remains unclear. Trimming stripped 5 bases from V and 5 bases from J, with 19 bases between. The germline V gene has CDR1 MDHEN and CDR2 SYDVKM. The CDR3 spans 16 residues.

This clonotype was counted a few times. The V call is TRBV20-1, the J call TRBJ2-7; a weak D match, TRBD2 (5 bases). The CDR3 length is 13 residues. Germline V gene data show CDR1 as DFQATT and CDR2 as SNEGSKA (reference sequence). V was shortened by 4 bases and J by 9 bases, with 19 bases between the two germline ends. Here the CDR3 DNA reads TGCAGTGCTAATGGGCCTGCAGCGGACGGGCAGTACTTC. This encodes CSANGPAADGQYF.

This clonotype was counted many times. The chain uses TRBV28 and TRBJ2-4; TRBD1 matches 8 bases. The V gene end was trimmed by 6 bases and the J gene end by 0 bases; junction bases not matched to a gene: 10. The CDR3 has 17 residues. Per the germline V gene, CDR1 is MDHEN and CDR2 is SYDVKM. In DNA, the CDR3 is TGTGCCAGCAGCCCTCTCGGACAGGGCCCAGCCAAAAACATTCAGTACTTC. Translated: CASSPLGQGPAKNIQYF. The full variable domain, its missing parts supplied by reference TRBV28 and TRBJ2-4, is DVKVTQSSRYLVKRTGEKVFLECVQDMDHENMFWYRQDPGLGLRLIYFSYDVKMKEKGDIPEGYSVSREKKERFSLILESASTNQTSMYLCASSPLGQGPAKNIQYFGAGTRLSVL.

This clonotype was detected many times. CDR3 residues: CSAREVFGGEAFF. Here the CDR3 DNA reads TGCAGTGCTAGAGAGGTTTTCGGCGGTGAAGCTTTCTTT. The chain joins TRBV20-1 to TRBJ1-1; D is uncertain. There are 13 residues in the CDR3. Trimming shortened V by 0 bases and J by 7 bases, and 12 bases separated the two germline ends. Germline loops: CDR1 DFQATT, CDR2 SNEGSKA (reference sequence).

This clonotype was seen only a few times. The chain couples TRBV6-1 to TRBJ1-5; D gene unclear. Germline CDR1 reads MNHNS; CDR2 reads SASEGT. The V end lost 7 bases, the J end lost 6 bases, and 13 bases lay between the germline ends. The CDR3 is 13 amino acids. DNA of the CDR3: TGTGCCAGCACTCAAAGTCCCCGTCAGCCCCAGCATTTT. It encodes CASTQSPRQPQHF.

This clonotype was seen only a few times. The CDR3 sequence: CASSLRTGTGYSNQPQHF. The CDR3 DNA sequence: TGTGCCAGTAGTCTCCGGACAGGGACGGGATATAGCAATCAGCCCCAGCATTTT. The chain is built from TRBV19 and TRBJ1-5; 8 bases are a match to TRBD1. This CDR3 region has 18 residues. Per the germline V gene, CDR1 is LNHDA and CDR2 is SQIVND (reference sequence). J was trimmed by 0 bases and V by 5 bases; bases with no gene match: 12. Full variable domain (outside the CDR3, taken from reference TRBV19 and TRBJ1-5): DGGITQSPKYLFRKEGQNVTLSCEQNLNHDAMYWYRQDPGQGLRLIYYSQIVNDFQKGDIAEGYSVSREKKESFPLTVTSAQKNPTAFYLCASSLRTGTGYSNQPQHFGDGTRLSIL.